The present TCR beta chain was sequenced within a study of human T cells and chemical hapten exposure (dated by TCRdb to about 2021). Notes on the research overall: For sensitization, 2% DPC in acetone was applied to a 2 cm by 2 cm area of upper inner arm skin. Throughout the study period of about 22 weeks, patients also received therapeutic DPC doses to the scalp every week. Patch tests used Finn chambers with 0.01% DPC on the upper back, scored after 6 days by International Contact Dermatitis Research Group standards. The patient cohort, mostly female, included alopecia areata with under or over 50% scalp involvement, alopecia totalis and alopecia universalis. Libraries were pooled for sequencing, and variation in per-sample TCR yields was attributed mainly to small differences in library volumes within the pool. Peripheral blood TCR repertoire changes were tracked in vivo in alopecia patients during primary and secondary sensitization to the hapten diphenylcyclopropenone (DPC). Blood samples were taken from patients before sensitization (week 0) and then at 2, 6 and about 24 weeks after DPC sensitization. For TCR sequencing, blood came from about 28 alopecia patients at anywhere from one to four time points (pre-sensitization, 2, 6 and 24 weeks). The paper's findings and limits, for the study overall: The number of PT1 expanded TCRs positively correlated with patch test score, significant at thresholds 8, 16 and 32 but not 4. Because all patients had alopecia, a presumed autoimmune disease, the immune response of the patients might differ from that of healthy individuals. Expanded TCRs formed significantly more large CDR3 similarity clusters than pre-sensitization or healthy control sets, consistent with antigen-driven responses. After repeated subsampling, changes were observed in the strength of the expansion versus patch-test correlation and in the threshold at which the correlation became significant. The number of TCRs above 1 in 1000 frequency did not change with DPC sensitization; there was no evidence of global repertoire structure alterations.

Libraries were prepared through RACE. The reads were generated on a NextSeq 500. Library preparation attached unique molecular identifiers to individual cDNA molecules for quantitative, reproducible TCR counting. Both TCR alpha and TCR beta chains were sequenced from each blood RNA sample. The published analysis was carried out like this. A median of roughly 98,000 TCRs per sample was observed, with a range of 23,224 to 690,600. The Decombinator software suite was used to annotate the V, J and CDR3 of the TCR reads. For PS versus PT1 abundance plots, all samples were subsampled to the same number of TCRs (28,000). TCRs were defined as expanded if absent before sensitization and observed at least eight times at the 2-week time point. Through fastp at Q25 and MiXCR, TCRdb rebuilt clones from the public reads, retaining in-frame beta chains. Each entry is one CDR3 protein sequence, shown with its most common DNA and genes. The V and J calls were not made by the authors but by TCRdb's processing. Recorded for this sample are fewer than 100,000 distinct CDR3 sequences; about 9% of them occurred a single time. The top ten constitute 2% to 2.5% of the sample.

This clonotype came up many times. Its antigen has not been determined. Per-nucleotide qualities are absent, and no much larger clonotype sits a single base away. Per the publication, the time point label means: patch test 2, 6 weeks after DPC sensitization. Explained via the paper, the treatment or condition label denotes: therapeutic diphenylcyclopropenone sensitization with weekly scalp DPC. At each patch-test visit, blood was drawn before the patch test was applied. Eligible patients were aged 18 to 70, diagnosed with alopecia, deemed suitable for DPC therapy, and excluded if pregnant. Unfractionated whole blood was collected in Tempus Blood RNA tubes, and total RNA was extracted from that blood. V is pared back by 1 base and J by 2 bases, with 7 bases lying between the germline termini. The CDR3 spans 14 residues, from the cysteine through the phenylalanine. Kept here is only the CDR3 DNA, which spans 42 bases and is read in frame from base 1. CDR1 LGHNA and CDR2 YSLEER were looked up in the germline V gene.

The chain was built from TRBV4-3 and TRBJ2-3, with the identity of the D gene unclear. This receptor was taken from a woman in her thirties or forties with alopecia areata. Some clones in this sample may be carry-over from other donors' samples. The material sequenced was whole blood, taken in connection with sensitization to the hapten diphenylcyclopropenone (DPC). Here is the DNA: TGCGCCAGCAGCCAAGGACACCCCACAGATACGCAGTATTTT. Its protein is CASSQGHPTDTQYF.